The 18 T cell receptor beta chains reported below all come from one sample, sequenced in a study of OX40 agonist ivuxolimab in advanced cancers. Repertoires were generated with immunoSEQ multiplex PCR, while TCRdb's copy carries only in-frame clones and drops some. This table has 25,000 to 30,000 clones, roughly 85% appearing once. This specimen was CD4+ or CD8+ T cells sorted from blood, taken in a trial of the OX40 agonist ivuxolimab. The receptors here all came from an adult with an advanced solid tumor such as melanoma, head and neck, liver or kidney cancer.

The chain is built from TRBV29-1 and TRBJ1-3; no reliable D call. V was shortened by 6 bases and J by 4 bases, with 7 bases between the two germline ends. The germline V gene has CDR1 SQVTM and CDR2 ANQGSEA. The CDR3 extends over 11 amino acids. As DNA, the CDR3 is TGCAGCGTGGAGTCGGGAAACACCATATATTTT. Translated: CSVESGNTIYF.

The CDR3 DNA sequence: TGTGCCAGCAGTGGGACTAGCGGGAGGGGTGGCGAGCAGTACTTC. The encoded protein is CASSGTSGRGGEQYF. The chain is built from TRBV28 and TRBJ2-7; TRBD2 agrees at 16 bases. Germline loops: CDR1 MDHEN, CDR2 SYDVKM. The CDR3 length is 15 residues. J lost 6 bases, V lost 5 bases, and 4 bases had no gene match.

The V gene is TRBV6-5, the J gene TRBJ2-3; TRBD2 agrees at 7 bases. This CDR3 spans 15 amino acids. Germline V gene sequence: CDR1 MNHEY, CDR2 SVGAGI. The ends lost 4 bases at V and 6 bases at J; junction bases unmatched: 10. The CDR3 loop is CASSSNREVLDTQYF. CDR3 DNA: TGTGCCAGCAGTTCTAACCGGGAGGTTTTGGATACGCAGTATTTT.

Concerning this clone: The sample holds other DNA sequences that translate to the same CDR3. The chain uses TRBV27 and TRBJ2-2, with a tentative D call TRBD2 (7 bases). Trimming took off 3 bases at V and 4 bases at J, with 12 bases between the two ends. CDR1 is MNHEY and CDR2 is SMNVEV in the germline V gene (reference sequence). This CDR3 is built from 15 residues. CDR3 residues: CASSLRGGGTGELFF. The DNA of the CDR3 is TGTGCCAGCAGTTTGAGGGGAGGGGGCACCGGGGAGCTGTTTTTT.

The chain couples TRBV7-3 to TRBJ1-1; 9 positions agree with TRBD1. Germline V gives CDR1 SGHTA, CDR2 FQGTGA. This CDR3 has 11 residues. V shed 6 bases and J 7 bases; nucleotides not matched to a gene: 0. The CDR3 sequence is CASRGQGEAFF. CDR3 nucleotides: TGTGCCAGCAGGGGACAGGGTGAAGCTTTCTTT.

V and J are TRBV7-3 and TRBJ2-7, with 7 bases matching TRBD1. Germline values: CDR1 SGHTA, CDR2 FQGTGA. This CDR3 is built from 13 residues. Unmatched junction bases numbered 2, after V lost 5 bases and J lost 1 base. The CDR3, as DNA: TGTGCCAGCAGCGAGACAGGGTCCTACGAGCAGTACTTC. Protein: CASSETGSYEQYF.

CDR3 DNA sequence: TGTGCCAGCACGGGGGGGGGTTCCTACGAGCAGTACTTC. It is translated as CASTGGGSYEQYF. The chain combines TRBV6-5 with TRBJ2-7; TRBD2 matches at 8 bases. This CDR3 has 13 amino acids. Germline CDR1 and CDR2: MNHEY and SVGAGI. Losses at the gene ends were 7 bases for V and 1 base for J; bases not matched to a gene: 3.

The V and J genes are TRBV9 and TRBJ1-6; D not certain. CDR1 and CDR2 (germline): SGDLS, YYNGEE. The CDR3 runs 12 residues. V was trimmed by 0 bases and J by 9 bases, leaving 4 bases between them. The CDR3 bases are TGTGCCAGCAGCGTAGAGGGTTCACCCCTCCACTTT. It encodes CASSVEGSPLHF.

The J gene is TRBJ2-7, the V gene TRBV2, with D hard to call. The V end lost 5 bases, the J end lost 0 bases, and 11 bases lay between the germline ends. This CDR3 is built from 14 residues. Germline V gene lookup returns CDR1 SNHLY and CDR2 FYNNEI. The DNA for the CDR3 is TGTGCCAGCAGTTTTTCGCAGAGCTCCTACGAGCAGTACTTC. It yields the protein CASSFSQSSYEQYF.

The CDR3 loop reads CASSPTGNYGYTF. DNA for the CDR3: TGTGCCAGCAGCCCTACAGGGAACTATGGCTACACCTTC. The rearrangement links TRBV7-9 to TRBJ1-2, with D possibly being TRBD1 (6 bases). Germline CDR1 SEHNR, CDR2 FQNEAQ (reference sequence). V gave up 5 bases and J gave up 2 bases, with 9 bases separating them. There are 13 residues in the CDR3.

This chain uses TRBV7-6 with TRBJ2-5, with D possibly matching TRBD2 (5 bases). The CDR3 sequence is 19 residues long. Germline-derived CDR1 and CDR2 are SGHVS and FNYEAQ. Trimming took off 0 bases at V and 1 base at J, with 21 bases between the two ends. The CDR3 nucleotides read TGTGCCAGCAGCTTAGCGATGCCAGGAGGTGATTTGGGCCAAGAGACCCAGTACTTC. Protein sequence: CASSLAMPGGDLGQETQYF.

V is TRBV6-6 and J is TRBJ1-1; D not resolved. The V and J ends lost 6 bases and 1 base respectively, with 12 bases between them. This CDR3 is built from 14 residues. Germline assignment: CDR1 MNHNY and CDR2 SVGAGI (reference sequence). CDR3 loop: CASSPRSANTEAFF. CDR3 coding DNA: TGTGCCAGCAGCCCCCGTTCCGCGAACACTGAAGCTTTCTTT.

V gene TRBV11-2 combines with J gene TRBJ2-4; D is undetermined. The germline V and J ends were trimmed by 7 bases and 8 bases, with 15 bases remaining between them. Germline V lookup: CDR1 SGHAT, CDR2 FQNNGV. This CDR3 is built from 13 residues. The CDR3 protein is CASTDFDGDIQYF. In DNA, the CDR3 is TGTGCCAGCACCGATTTCGATGGGGACATTCAGTACTTC.

The chain combines TRBV7-8 with TRBJ2-5; D may be TRBD2 (6 bases). The germline gives CDR1 SGHVS, CDR2 FQNEAQ. Trimming pared 6 bases from V and 1 base from J, leaving 12 bases between. The CDR3 is made up of 14 amino acids. The CDR3 DNA is TGTGCCAGCAGTGGGGACTTCACCCAAGAGACCCAGTACTTC. Its protein product is CASSGDFTQETQYF.

This chain connects TRBV4-1 to TRBJ1-1, with TRBD1 as a possible D gene (5 bases). The germline gives CDR1 MGHRA, CDR2 YSYEKL. The CDR3 sequence is 19 residues long. V gave up 0 bases and J gave up 0 bases, with 20 bases separating them. CDR3 DNA sequence: TGCGCCAGCAGCCAAGATCGGAAGGGGCGATACTTCATGAACACTGAAGCTTTCTTT. Protein product: CASSQDRKGRYFMNTEAFF.

The CDR3 DNA follows: TGTGCCAGCAGTTTTTTAGGGGGGGGTAACACTGAAGCTTTCTTT. Protein product: CASSFLGGGNTEAFF. The chain carries TRBV6-5 and TRBJ1-1, with TRBD1 as a possible D gene (6 bases). Germline CDR1 is MNHEY and CDR2 is SVGAGI. V shed 4 bases and J shed 2 bases, with 14 bases lying between them. This CDR3 region has 15 residues.

The rearrangement uses TRBV27 and TRBJ2-3; 7 bases map to TRBD1. The germline CDR1 and CDR2 sequences are MNHEY and SMNVEV (reference sequence). The ends lost 2 bases at V and 4 bases at J; junction bases unmatched: 6. The CDR3 is 15 amino acids. CDR3 sequence reads: CASSLGGRGSDTQYF. The CDR3 DNA sequence: TGTGCCAGCAGTTTAGGCGGCAGGGGGTCAGATACGCAGTATTTT.

This rearrangement joins TRBV5-1 to TRBJ2-7; D call uncertain. Germline V lookup: CDR1 SGHRS, CDR2 YFSETQ. Trimming removed 0 bases at V and 4 bases at J, with 14 bases between. The CDR3 runs 15 residues. The CDR3 region is CASSLETGFGYEQYF. CDR3 bases: TGCGCCAGCAGCTTGGAGACTGGGTTCGGGTACGAGCAGTACTTC.